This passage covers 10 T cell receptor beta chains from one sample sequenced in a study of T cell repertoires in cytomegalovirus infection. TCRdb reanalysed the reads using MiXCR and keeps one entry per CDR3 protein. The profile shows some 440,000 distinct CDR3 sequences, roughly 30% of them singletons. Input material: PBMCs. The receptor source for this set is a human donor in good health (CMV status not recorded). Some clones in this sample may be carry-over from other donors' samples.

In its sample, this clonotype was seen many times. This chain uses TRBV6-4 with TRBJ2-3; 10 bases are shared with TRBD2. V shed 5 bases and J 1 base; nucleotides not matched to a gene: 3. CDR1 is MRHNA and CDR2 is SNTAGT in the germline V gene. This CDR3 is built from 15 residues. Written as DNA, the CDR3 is TGTGCCAGCAGTCCAACTAGCGGGGGCACAGATACGCAGTATTTT. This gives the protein CASSPTSGGTDTQYF.

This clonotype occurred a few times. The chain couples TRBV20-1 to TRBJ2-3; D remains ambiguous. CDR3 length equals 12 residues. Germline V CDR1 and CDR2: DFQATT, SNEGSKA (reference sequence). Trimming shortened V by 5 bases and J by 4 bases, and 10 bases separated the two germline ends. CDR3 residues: CSARGRPDTQYF. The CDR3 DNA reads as TGCAGTGCTCGAGGACGCCCAGATACGCAGTATTTT.

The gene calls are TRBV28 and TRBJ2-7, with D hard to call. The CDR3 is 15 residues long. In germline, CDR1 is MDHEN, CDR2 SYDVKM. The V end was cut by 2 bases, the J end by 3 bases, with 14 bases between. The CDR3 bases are TGTGCCAGCAGTTTACTACCCGGCACCATCTACGAGCAGTACTTC. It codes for CASSLLPGTIYEQYF. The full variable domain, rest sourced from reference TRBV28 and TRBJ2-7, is DVKVTQSSRYLVKRTGEKVFLECVQDMDHENMFWYRQDPGLGLRLIYFSYDVKMKEKGDIPEGYSVSREKKERFSLILESASTNQTSMYLCASSLLPGTIYEQYFGPGTRLTVT.

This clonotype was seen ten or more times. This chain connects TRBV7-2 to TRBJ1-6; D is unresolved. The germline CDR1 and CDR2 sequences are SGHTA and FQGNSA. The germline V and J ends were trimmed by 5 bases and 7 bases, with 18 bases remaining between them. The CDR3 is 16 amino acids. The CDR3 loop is CASSPEQGMRNSPLHF. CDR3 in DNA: TGTGCCAGCAGCCCAGAGCAAGGGATGCGGAATTCACCCCTCCACTTT.

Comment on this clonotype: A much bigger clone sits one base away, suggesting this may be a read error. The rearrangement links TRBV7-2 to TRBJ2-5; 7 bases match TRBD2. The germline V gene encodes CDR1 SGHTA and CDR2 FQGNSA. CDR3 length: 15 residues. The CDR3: CASRLELANWGTQYF. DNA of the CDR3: TGTGCCAGCCGCTTAGAACTAGCGAATTGGGGGACCCAGTACTTC.

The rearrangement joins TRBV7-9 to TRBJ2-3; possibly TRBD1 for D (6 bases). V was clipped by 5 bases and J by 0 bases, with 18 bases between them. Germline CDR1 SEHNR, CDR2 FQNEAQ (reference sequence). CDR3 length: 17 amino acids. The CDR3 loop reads CASSLSIGTPSTDTQYF. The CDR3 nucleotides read TGTGCCAGCAGCCTAAGCATCGGGACACCGAGCACAGATACGCAGTATTTT. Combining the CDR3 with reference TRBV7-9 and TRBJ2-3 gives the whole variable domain DTGVSQNPRHKITKRGQNVTFRCDPISEHNRLYWYRQTLGQGPEFLTYFQNEAQLEKSRLLSDRFSAERPKGSFSTLEIQRTEQGDSAMYLCASSLSIGTPSTDTQYFGPGTRLTVL.

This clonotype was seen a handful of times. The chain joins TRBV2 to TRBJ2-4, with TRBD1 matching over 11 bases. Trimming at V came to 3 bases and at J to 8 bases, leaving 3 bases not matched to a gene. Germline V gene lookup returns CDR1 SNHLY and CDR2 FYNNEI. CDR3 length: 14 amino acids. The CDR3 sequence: CASSEGQGEDIQYF. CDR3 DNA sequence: TGTGCCAGCAGTGAGGGACAGGGGGAAGACATTCAGTACTTC.

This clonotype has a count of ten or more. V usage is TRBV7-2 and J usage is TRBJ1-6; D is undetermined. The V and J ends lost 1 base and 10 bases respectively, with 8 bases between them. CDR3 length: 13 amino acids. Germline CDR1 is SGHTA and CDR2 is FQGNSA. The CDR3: CASSLGSGSPLHF. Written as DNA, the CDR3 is TGTGCCAGCAGCTTAGGGTCTGGGTCACCCCTCCACTTT. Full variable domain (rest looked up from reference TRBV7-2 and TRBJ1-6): GAGVSQSPSNKVTEKGKDVELRCDPISGHTALYWYRQSLGQGLEFLIYFQGNSAPDKSGLPSDRFSAERTGGSVSTLTIQRTQQEDSAVYLCASSLGSGSPLHFGNGTRLTVT.

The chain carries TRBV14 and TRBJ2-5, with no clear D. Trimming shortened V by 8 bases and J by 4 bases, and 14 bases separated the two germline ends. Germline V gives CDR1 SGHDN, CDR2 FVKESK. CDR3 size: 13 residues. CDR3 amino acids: CASRPSAGETQYF. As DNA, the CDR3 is TGTGCCAGCCGACCCTCGGCTGGAGAGACCCAGTACTTC.

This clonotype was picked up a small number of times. The CDR3 here is CASRTDGRNYEQYF. Here the CDR3 DNA reads TGTGCCAGCAGAACAGACGGAAGAAACTACGAGCAGTACTTC. The chain uses TRBV6-2 or TRBV6-3 and TRBJ2-7; D is uncertain. V was pared by 6 bases and J by 3 bases, with 15 bases between. This CDR3 is 14 amino acids long. CDR1 MNHEY and CDR2 SVGEGT come from the germline V gene.